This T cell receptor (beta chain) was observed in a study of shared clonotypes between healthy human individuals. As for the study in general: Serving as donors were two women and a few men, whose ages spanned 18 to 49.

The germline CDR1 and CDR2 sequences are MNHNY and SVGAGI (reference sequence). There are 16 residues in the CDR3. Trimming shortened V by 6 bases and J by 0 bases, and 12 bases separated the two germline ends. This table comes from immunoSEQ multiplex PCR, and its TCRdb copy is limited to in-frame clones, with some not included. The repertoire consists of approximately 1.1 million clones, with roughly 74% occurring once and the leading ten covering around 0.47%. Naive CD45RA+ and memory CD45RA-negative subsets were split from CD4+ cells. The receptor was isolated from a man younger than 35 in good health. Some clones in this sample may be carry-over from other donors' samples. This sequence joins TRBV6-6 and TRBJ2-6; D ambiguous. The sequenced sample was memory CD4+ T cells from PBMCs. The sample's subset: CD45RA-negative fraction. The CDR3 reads CASRGTESSGANVLTF. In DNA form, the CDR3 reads TGTGCCAGCAGGGGAACGGAGTCCTCTGGGGCCAACGTCCTGACTTTC.